Reported below is one T cell receptor beta chain. The entry originates in a study of blood T cell repertoires in COVID-19. Donors in Cohort 3 counted as recovered after two negative PCRs, clearance, or symptom resolution. The CDR3 spans 15 residues. In germline, CDR1 is SGHDT, CDR2 YYEEEE. J lost 1 base, V lost 8 bases, and 9 bases had no gene match. This table comes from immunoSEQ multiplex PCR, and its TCRdb copy is limited to in-frame clones, with some not included. The data contain about 250,000 clones, about nine tenths of them singletons. The receptor's source is a woman in her forties or fifties who had recovered from COVID-19. Source material: PBMCs or T cells enriched from blood (not recorded which). This chain joins TRBV5-6 and TRBJ2-7; 10 bases agree with TRBD2. CDR3 nucleotides: TGTGCCAGTCGAATAGCGGGAGGCCGATCCTACGAGCAGTACTTC. Amino acid sequence: CASRIAGGRSYEQYF.